The 7 T cell receptor beta chains below come from one sample, sequenced in a study of T-cell reconstitution after alpha-beta-depleted transplantation in children (dated by TCRdb to about 2016). The treatment or condition label, read with the paper, signifies: allogeneic hematopoietic cell transplantation with graft depleted of TCRalphabeta T cells and CD19 B cells. The library was prepared using PCR. Sequencing used an Illumina HiSeq 2500. To normalize quantification of the TCRbeta repertoire, the TCR libraries were built with molecular barcoding that relied on unique molecular identifiers. TCRdb cleaned the public reads at Q25 with fastp, built clones with MiXCR and kept in-frame beta chains. Rows are combined by CDR3 protein, so each entry shows the most common genes and DNA. This sample comprises almost 500,000 distinct CDR3 sequences, 10% to 13% of them detected only once. The ten largest clones take up 2% to 2.5% of the sample.

The material sequenced was PBMCs, taken before TCRalphabeta/CD19-depleted stem cell transplant. Every receptor here comes from a child aged 2-15 years with inherited bone marrow failure, due to receive a stem cell transplant.

This clonotype has ten or more counts. This chain joins TRBV9 and TRBJ2-2; TRBD2 matches 10 bases. The germline V gene has CDR1 SGDLS and CDR2 YYNGEE. V dropped 1 base and J dropped 3; count of bases not matched to a gene: 6. The CDR3 totals 17 residues. The chain's CDR3 is CASSVPGLAGDTGELFF. CDR3 DNA sequence: TGTGCCAGCAGCGTACCGGGGCTAGCGGGAGACACCGGGGAGCTGTTTTTT.

This clonotype showed up many times. The chain links TRBV19 to TRBJ1-2; 11 bases line up with TRBD1. V was clipped by 5 bases and J by 7 bases; unmatched bases: 12. This CDR3 is built from 16 residues. Germline V gene sequence: CDR1 LNHDA, CDR2 SQIVND (reference sequence). This chain's CDR3 is CASSSNSGQGAGGYTF. CDR3 sequence (DNA): TGTGCCAGTAGTTCAAATTCCGGACAGGGGGCCGGTGGCTACACCTTC. Full variable domain (missing parts from reference TRBV19 and TRBJ1-2): DGGITQSPKYLFRKEGQNVTLSCEQNLNHDAMYWYRQDPGQGLRLIYYSQIVNDFQKGDIAEGYSVSREKKESFPLTVTSAQKNPTAFYLCASSSNSGQGAGGYTFGSGTRLTVV.

This clonotype was observed at least ten times. V usage is TRBV4-2 and J usage is TRBJ2-3; D gene unclear. Trimming cost V 3 bases and J 3 bases, with 10 bases left between them. The CDR3 has 14 amino acids. Germline values: CDR1 LGHNA, CDR2 YNFKEQ. In DNA form, the CDR3 reads TGTGCCAGCAGCCACCCGGCCCAGACAGATACGCAGTATTTT. This gives the protein CASSHPAQTDTQYF.

The chain employs TRBV10-2 and TRBJ2-7, with D possibly being TRBD1 (6 bases). The CDR3 runs 14 residues. The V end lost 5 bases, the J end lost 2 bases, and 13 bases lay between the germline ends. Germline CDR1 and CDR2: WSHSY and SAAADI. The chain's CDR3 is CASSWTVPTYEQYF. The CDR3 coding sequence is TGCGCCAGCAGTTGGACAGTCCCCACCTACGAGCAGTACTTC.

This clonotype was recorded many times. The chain is built from TRBV7-6 and TRBJ2-7; no clear D gene. Germline V gene data show CDR1 as SGHVS and CDR2 as FNYEAQ. The CDR3 totals 15 residues. V lost 1 base and J 4 bases, leaving 14 bases between the germline ends. CDR3 amino acids: CASSLGGIPTYEQYF. The CDR3 region has the DNA TGTGCCAGCAGCTTAGGTGGGATACCGACGTACGAGCAGTACTTC. The whole variable domain, remainder taken from reference TRBV7-6 and TRBJ2-7, is GAGVSQSPRYKVTKRGQDVALRCDPISGHVSLYWYRQALGQGPEFLTYFNYEAQQDKSGLPNDRFSAERPEGSISTLTIQRTEQRDSAMYRCASSLGGIPTYEQYFGPGTRLTVT.

The chain combines TRBV19 with TRBJ2-1; D remains ambiguous. The V and J ends lost 1 base and 4 bases respectively, with 8 bases between them. This CDR3 is built from 14 residues. CDR1 and CDR2 (germline): LNHDA, SQIVND (reference sequence). The CDR3 loop reads CASSIGEGYNEQFF. CDR3 in DNA: TGTGCCAGTAGTATAGGGGAAGGGTACAATGAGCAGTTCTTC. The full variable domain, with the rest looked up from reference TRBV19 and TRBJ2-1, is DGGITQSPKYLFRKEGQNVTLSCEQNLNHDAMYWYRQDPGQGLRLIYYSQIVNDFQKGDIAEGYSVSREKKESFPLTVTSAQKNPTAFYLCASSIGEGYNEQFFGPGTRLTVL.

This clonotype was picked up many times. As DNA, the CDR3 is TGCGCCAGCAGCGCGACTAGCGCCAACTCCTACAATGAGCAGTTCTTC. Protein product: CASSATSANSYNEQFF. V gene TRBV5-1 combines with J gene TRBJ2-1; 8 bases align to TRBD2. Germline CDR1 reads SGHRS; CDR2 reads YFSETQ. Trimming at V came to 4 bases and at J to 0 bases, leaving 6 bases not matched to a gene. The CDR3 extends over 16 amino acids.